The 8 T cell receptor beta chains below come from one sample, sequenced in a study of blood T cell repertoires in COVID-19. Sequencing was performed with immunoSEQ multiplex PCR; in TCRdb, only in-frame clones are kept and a portion is missing. This table has roughly 200,000 clones, roughly 84% appearing once. The sequenced sample was peripheral blood. The receptors here all came from a man aged 50-59 years with active or convalescent COVID-19.

The J gene is TRBJ2-1, the V gene TRBV5-1; maybe TRBD2 (5 bases). V gave up 0 bases and J gave up 7 bases, with 14 bases separating them. Germline values: CDR1 SGHRS, CDR2 YFSETQ. CDR3 length: 15 amino acids. CDR3 bases: TGCGCCAGCAGCTTGGGAGGTACTAGAGTAAATGAGCAGTTCTTC. Amino acids: CASSLGGTRVNEQFF.

This clone was recorded a few times. CDR3 amino acids: CASTRRTGEGYEQYF. The CDR3 DNA is TGTGCCAGCACCCGACGGACAGGGGAGGGGTACGAGCAGTACTTC. V is TRBV27 and J is TRBJ2-7; 9 bases fit TRBD1. The junction had 11 bases not matched to a gene; V was cut back by 7 bases and J by 4 bases. Germline loops: CDR1 MNHEY, CDR2 SMNVEV (reference sequence). CDR3 length: 15 amino acids.

The chain couples TRBV7-9 to TRBJ1-2, with D possibly being TRBD1 (5 bases). The CDR3 has 12 amino acids. CDR1 is SEHNR and CDR2 is FQNEAQ in the germline V gene (reference sequence). V lost 3 bases, J lost 6 bases, and 8 bases lay in between. CDR3 DNA sequence: TGTGCCAGCAGCTTGACAGCGAATGGCTACACCTTC. Amino acid sequence: CASSLTANGYTF.

This CDR3 reads CASSRYRASSYEQYF. The CDR3 DNA reads as TGTGCCAGCAGCCGATACAGGGCTAGCTCCTACGAGCAGTACTTC. This chain connects TRBV13 to TRBJ2-7, with D maybe TRBD1 (6 bases). The CDR3 length is 15 residues. CDR1 PRHDT and CDR2 FYEKMQ come from the germline V gene (reference sequence). The V end lost 5 bases, the J end lost 0 bases, and 14 bases lay between the germline ends.

This clone has a handful of counts. This chain uses TRBV6-2 or TRBV6-3 with TRBJ2-1; D is undetermined. The V and J ends lost 6 bases and 9 bases respectively, with 9 bases between them. CDR3 length: 11 amino acids. The germline V gene has CDR1 MNHEY and CDR2 SVGEGT. The CDR3 protein is CASSPHSEQFF. CDR3 sequence (DNA): TGTGCCAGCAGCCCTCATAGTGAGCAGTTCTTC.

The chain uses TRBV9 and TRBJ2-1; a possible D gene is TRBD2 (6 bases). Deletions cut 0 bases from V and 3 bases from J, with 13 bases between. The CDR3 has 16 residues. The germline V gene has CDR1 SGDLS and CDR2 YYNGEE. CDR3 residues: CASSVVGGRGYNEQFF. CDR3 in DNA: TGTGCCAGCAGCGTAGTGGGAGGTAGAGGCTACAATGAGCAGTTCTTC.

V gene TRBV18 combines with J gene TRBJ2-7, with a possible D match to TRBD1 (5 bases). The CDR3 consists of 15 residues. Germline CDR1 reads KGHSH; CDR2 reads LQKENI. V dropped 0 bases and J dropped 3 bases, with 12 bases sitting between them. CDR3 sequence: CASSPPGRQGYEQYF. In nucleotides, the CDR3 is TGTGCCAGCTCACCACCGGGAAGGCAGGGCTACGAGCAGTACTTC. Drawing the rest from reference TRBV18 and TRBJ2-7, the complete variable domain is NAGVMQNPRHLVRRRGQEARLRCSPMKGHSHVYWYRQLPEEGLKFMVYLQKENIIDESGMPKERFSAEFPKEGPSILRIQQVVRGDSAAYFCASSPPGRQGYEQYFGPGTRLTVT.

This rearrangement joins TRBV27 to TRBJ1-2, with TRBD1 identical over 8 bases. This CDR3 region has 14 residues. V was clipped by 5 bases and J by 6 bases; unmatched bases: 8. Germline values: CDR1 MNHEY, CDR2 SMNVEV (reference sequence). In DNA, the CDR3 is TGTGCCAGCAGTCCCACCAGGACAGGGAATGGCTACACCTTC. Translated, it gives CASSPTRTGNGYTF.